A selection of T cell receptor beta chains follows, all from one sample in a study of blood T cell repertoires in COVID-19. Assay: immunoSEQ multiplex PCR; the TCRdb copy retains only in-frame clones and omits some. The repertoire holds 88,000 or so clones, with 65% to 90% as singletons. Specimen: peripheral blood. The receptor source for this set is a man aged 55 to 70 with acute or convalescent COVID-19. Each CDR3 is given with its conserved first and last residue. The order of the fields is J gene, V gene, clone size, D gene, CDR3 protein, CDR3 DNA. The D gene is left open where the match is weak. Size values are once, few and many counts, or a class for expanded clones, and some rows have none.

>TRBJ2-2|TRBV6-5|NA|TRBD1
CASRIQGAPTGELFF
TGTGCCAGCAGGATACAGGGGGCACCGACCGGGGAGCTGTTTTTT
>TRBJ1-6|TRBV19|NA|NA
CASSIPGFGPLHF
TGTGCCAGTAGTATTCCAGGGTTCGGACCCCTCCACTTT
>TRBJ2-3|TRBV4-3|NA|NA
CASSQDAVSTDTQYF
TGCGCCAGCAGCCAAGATGCGGTTAGCACAGATACGCAGTATTTT
>TRBJ2-5|TRBV5-1|NA|NA
CASTLSGAQETQYF
TGCGCCAGCACCCTGAGCGGAGCGCAAGAGACCCAGTACTTC
>TRBJ2-5|TRBV12-3/TRBV12-4|NA|NA
CASSEGTPETQYF
TGTGCCAGCAGTGAAGGGACTCCGGAGACCCAGTACTTC
>TRBJ2-4|TRBV7-9|NA|TRBD2
CASSFVAGVGNIQYF
TGTGCCAGCAGCTTCGTAGCGGGAGTGGGAAACATTCAGTACTTC
>TRBJ1-1|TRBV5-1|NA|NA
CASSLAPRPNTEAFF
TGCGCCAGCAGCTTGGCTCCCAGGCCGAACACTGAAGCTTTCTTT
>TRBJ1-1|TRBV30|once|TRBD1
CASIRDRGRTEAFF
TGTGCCTCAATAAGGGACAGGGGACGAACTGAAGCTTTCTTT
>TRBJ2-7|TRBV4-1|NA|TRBD2
CASSQIGTSGRGEHF
TGCGCCAGCAGCCAAATCGGGACTAGCGGGAGAGGTGAACACTTC
>TRBJ1-1|TRBV12-3/TRBV12-4|NA|NA
CASTLWGGTEAFF
TGTGCCAGCACCCTGTGGGGGGGCACTGAAGCTTTCTTT
>TRBJ2-7|TRBV19|NA|NA
CASSPGDSYYEQYF
TGTGCCAGTTCCCCGGGGGACTCATACTACGAGCAGTACTTC
>TRBJ1-5|TRBV19|NA|TRBD1
CASSPRDRGRNQPQHF
TGTGCCAGTAGTCCAAGAGACAGGGGACGGAATCAGCCCCAGCATTTT
>TRBJ1-2|TRBV11-3|NA|NA
CASSLEGGYEGSNYGYTF
TGTGCCAGCAGCTTAGAGGGGGGGTATGAGGGCTCTAACTATGGCTACACCTTC
>TRBJ2-2|TRBV11-2|NA|NA
CASSLGGPNGELFF
TGTGCCAGCAGCTTAGGCGGTCCAAACGGGGAGCTGTTTTTT
>TRBJ2-1|TRBV6-4|NA|NA
CASSDFGGQRFF
TGTGCCAGCAGTGACTTCGGGGGGCAGCGGTTCTTC
>TRBJ1-2|TRBV19|NA|TRBD1
CASRHSGQAPNYGYTF
TGTGCCAGTAGACACTCTGGACAGGCCCCTAACTATGGCTACACCTTC
>TRBJ2-7|TRBV7-3|NA|NA
CASTPYSESSYEQYF
TGTGCCAGCACCCCGTATAGCGAGAGCTCCTACGAGCAGTACTTC
>TRBJ2-3|TRBV2|NA|TRBD2
CASSTRRFLAGGIRDTQYF
TGTGCCAGCAGTACCCGGAGGTTCTTAGCGGGGGGCATCAGAGATACGCAGTATTTT
>TRBJ2-7|TRBV3-1/TRBV3-2|NA|TRBD2
CASSQARGGHEQYF
TGTGCCAGCAGCCAAGCGCGGGGGGGGCACGAGCAGTACTTC
>TRBJ1-1|TRBV11-3|NA|TRBD1
CASSLSQGDTEAFF
TGTGCCAGCAGCTTATCCCAGGGGGACACTGAAGCTTTCTTT
>TRBJ1-6|TRBV12-5|NA|NA
CASGLLARGNSPLHF
TGTGCTAGTGGTCTGTTGGCCCGAGGGAATTCACCCCTCCACTTT
>TRBJ2-7|TRBV4-1|NA|NA
CASSPPGLTYEQYF
TGCGCCAGCAGCCCGCCGGGACTTACCTACGAGCAGTACTTC
>TRBJ1-5|TRBV28|NA|NA
CASEWRDQPQHF
TGTGCCAGTGAGTGGCGGGACCAGCCCCAGCATTTT
>TRBJ1-5|TRBV19|NA|NA
CASRRGVQPQHF
TGTGCCAGTAGAAGGGGCGTTCAGCCCCAGCATTTT
>TRBJ2-1|TRBV5-1|few|TRBD1
CASRWTGDYNEQFF
TGCGCCAGCAGGTGGACAGGGGACTACAATGAGCAGTTCTTC
>TRBJ2-7|TRBV6-6|few|NA
CASSYLRNEQYF
TGTGCCAGCAGTTACCTGAGAAACGAGCAGTACTTC
>TRBJ1-3|TRBV28|NA|NA
CASRREQGSGNTIYF
TGTGCCAGCAGACGCGAACAGGGTTCTGGAAACACCATATATTTT
>TRBJ1-2|TRBV19|NA|TRBD1
CASSLGTGGGYTF
TGTGCCAGTAGTCTCGGGACAGGGGGTGGCTACACCTTC
>TRBJ2-3|TRBV6-1|NA|TRBD1
CASSEAGQGGADTQYF
TGTGCCAGCAGTGAAGCCGGACAGGGCGGAGCAGATACGCAGTATTTT
>TRBJ1-3|TRBV3-1/TRBV3-2|NA|TRBD1
CASSQKGTALSGNTIYF
TGTGCCAGCAGCCAAAAGGGGACAGCTCTCTCTGGAAACACCATATATTTT
>TRBJ2-2|TRBV4-1|NA|TRBD2
CASSQSLRTSGSGVGELFF
TGCGCCAGCAGCCAGTCATTGAGGACTAGCGGGAGTGGTGTCGGGGAGCTGTTTTTT
>TRBJ1-5|TRBV9|NA|NA
CASSEGGPPQHF
TGTGCCAGCAGCGAGGGGGGGCCACCCCAGCATTTT
>TRBJ1-2|TRBV29-1|NA|TRBD1
CSVGDRQYGYTF
TGCAGCGTAGGGGACAGGCAGTATGGCTACACCTTC
>TRBJ2-2|TRBV29-1|NA|NA
CSVARGTGELFF
TGCAGCGTTGCCCGGGGGACCGGGGAGCTGTTTTTT
>TRBJ1-1|TRBV6-5|NA|TRBD1
CASSQGQGTSEAFF
TGTGCCAGCAGTCAGGGACAGGGAACTAGCGAAGCTTTCTTT
>TRBJ2-5|TRBV12-3/TRBV12-4|NA|NA
CASSPYRETQYF
TGTGCCAGCAGTCCATACCGGGAGACCCAGTACTTC
>TRBJ1-2|TRBV12-3/TRBV12-4|NA|TRBD1
CASSYRGSYTF
TGTGCCAGCAGTTACAGGGGTAGCTACACCTTC
>TRBJ2-4|TRBV27|NA|NA
CASTQSRVAKNIQYF
TGTGCCAGCACACAATCGCGGGTAGCCAAAAACATTCAGTACTTC
>TRBJ1-6|TRBV5-8|NA|TRBD1
CASSTDRVSSPLHF
TGTGCCAGCAGCACCGACAGGGTGTCTTCACCCCTCCACTTT
>TRBJ1-2|TRBV4-3|NA|NA
CASSQDRGNYGYTF
TGCGCCAGCAGCCAAGATAGGGGGAACTATGGCTACACCTTC